The T cell receptor (beta chain) described here comes from a study of T cells in Graves' hyperthyroidism and ophthalmopathy. Amplification of TCR beta CDR3 regions used RNA as the template. The TCR CDR3 was amplified in a first-round RT-PCR using the HTBI primer set. TCRdb re-called the multiplex PCR reads with MiXCR, one entry per CDR3 protein. The sample has under 350,000 distinct CDR3 sequences, 15% to 20% seen once. Germline values: CDR1 SNHLY, CDR2 FYNNEI. The V and J ends lost 4 bases and 4 bases respectively, with 11 bases between them. The CDR3 length is 13 residues. This clonotype was seen only a few times.

This receptor was identified in a woman aged 45-65 years with Graves' hyperthyroidism. The sequencing input was blood. The rearrangement joins TRBV2 to TRBJ2-7; no firm D call. The CDR3 here is CASSVQMGYEQYF. CDR3 DNA: TGTGCCAGCAGTGTGCAGATGGGGTACGAGCAGTACTTC.